Below are 25 T cell receptor beta chains sequenced from a single sample in a study of regulatory T cells in long-lasting Graves disease. According to the study, TCR beta libraries were built with iRepertoire HTBI primers and CDR3-region Arm-PCR. TCRdb reprocessed the multiplex PCR reads with MiXCR, giving one entry per CDR3 protein. The table records 400,000 to 650,000 distinct CDR3 sequences, about 16% of them present only once. Sample time point: newly diagnosed GD, antithyroid drugs for less than 3 months. Making the TCR library involved RNA that had been extracted from PBMCs. These data are also associated with another study on T cells in Graves' hyperthyroidism and ophthalmopathy.

This material consisted of peripheral blood mononuclear cells (PBMCs), taken at new diagnosis, from a patient treated with antithyroid drugs. All receptors derive from a woman aged 40 to 65 with Graves disease.

In this sample, this clonotype turned up once. The gene calls are TRBV11-2 and TRBJ2-1; 11 bases are shared with TRBD2. With V trimmed by 5 bases and J by 8 bases, 8 bases remained unmatched. The CDR3 extends over 15 amino acids. Germline V lookup: CDR1 SGHAT, CDR2 FQNNGV. The CDR3 region is CASSLSGGARDEQFF. The CDR3 DNA reads TGTGCCAGCAGCCTTAGCGGGGGGGCCCGAGATGAGCAGTTCTTC.

To note about this clonotype: This clone may be a read error of a much larger clone one base away. This CDR3 fails to terminate in the conserved phenylalanine or tryptophan, so it likely reflects a read error. The rearrangement uses TRBV20-1 and TRBJ2-3; D remains unclear. The V end was cut by 0 bases, the J end by 0 bases, with 4 bases between. This CDR3 is built from 13 residues. Germline values: CDR1 DFQATT, CDR2 SNEGSKA (reference sequence). CDR3 loop: CSARDYSTDTQYL. The DNA for the CDR3 is TGCAGTGCTAGAGATTACAGCACAGATACGCAGTATCTT.

J is TRBJ1-2 and V is TRBV10-3, with 7 positions matching TRBD1. Germline-derived CDR1 and CDR2 are ENHRY and SYGVKD. The CDR3 is made up of 15 amino acids. V was clipped by 4 bases and J by 2 bases; unmatched bases: 7. CDR3 sequence (DNA): TGTGCCATCAGTGGCGGTACAGGGGCAAACTATGGCTACACCTTC. This encodes CAISGGTGANYGYTF.

This chain links TRBV5-1 with TRBJ2-7, with D unresolved. V lost 3 bases and J lost 0, with 10 bases in between. CDR1 is SGHRS and CDR2 is YFSETQ in the germline V gene. CDR3 length: 14 residues. The CDR3 loop reads CASSSAGYSYEQYF. In DNA, the CDR3 is TGCGCCAGCAGCTCCGCAGGTTACTCCTACGAGCAGTACTTC.

Many counts were recorded for this clonotype. The chain recombines TRBV6-1 with TRBJ2-7; TRBD1 matches 11 bases. V shed 2 bases, J shed 4 bases, and the junction held 7 bases outside the gene matches. Germline CDR1 reads MNHNS; CDR2 reads SASEGT. The CDR3 sequence is 16 residues long. DNA of the CDR3: TGTGCCAGCAGTGAACAACCGGGACAGGGGGTTTACGAGCAGTACTTC. Translating gives CASSEQPGQGVYEQYF.

This chain connects TRBV6-2 or TRBV6-3 to TRBJ1-3, with a tentative D call TRBD1 (6 bases). Germline V gives CDR1 MNHEY, CDR2 SVGEGT. Trimming shortened V by 7 bases and J by 0 bases, and 25 bases separated the two germline ends. CDR3 size: 19 residues. CDR3 amino acids: CASTLRPGTPTSSGNTIYF. In DNA, the CDR3 is TGTGCCAGCACCCTACGCCCCGGGACACCAACTAGCTCTGGAAACACCATATATTTT.

The table lists this clonotype with many counts. V usage is TRBV5-1 and J usage is TRBJ1-1, with a weak D call TRBD1 (6 bases). The CDR3 sequence is 13 residues long. V was trimmed by 4 bases and J by 5 bases, leaving 12 bases between them. The germline gives CDR1 SGHRS, CDR2 YFSETQ. CDR3 DNA sequence: TGCGCCAGCAGCCCAGGGGCGAGGACTGAAGCTTTCTTT. Protein sequence: CASSPGARTEAFF.

This clonotype has only a few counts. The chain recombines TRBV5-4 with TRBJ2-3; 8 nucleotides agree with TRBD2. This CDR3 is 15 amino acids long. Unmatched junction bases numbered 7, after V lost 3 bases and J lost 4 bases. CDR1 and CDR2 (germline): SGHNT, YYREEE (reference sequence). CDR3 sequence (DNA): TGTGCCAGCAGCTCTGCCCCGACTAGCGCAGATACGCAGTATTTT. This sequence encodes CASSSAPTSADTQYF.

This clonotype was counted at least ten times. The rearrangement joins TRBV7-2 to TRBJ2-3; 13 bases are a match to TRBD2. This CDR3 spans 15 amino acids. Trimming cost V 3 bases and J 5 bases; bases outside gene matches: 2. The germline V gene has CDR1 SGHTA and CDR2 FQGNSA. CDR3 region: CASSLRLAGGDTQYF. The CDR3 DNA reads as TGTGCCAGCAGCTTGCGACTAGCGGGGGGAGATACGCAGTATTTT. Based on the CDR3 plus reference TRBV7-2 and TRBJ2-3, the full variable domain is GAGVSQSPSNKVTEKGKDVELRCDPISGHTALYWYRQSLGQGLEFLIYFQGNSAPDKSGLPSDRFSAERTGGSVSTLTIQRTQQEDSAVYLCASSLRLAGGDTQYFGPGTRLTVL.

V usage is TRBV3-1 and J usage is TRBJ2-1, with 10 bases aligning to TRBD2. Germline V gene data show CDR1 as LGHDT and CDR2 as YNNKEL (reference sequence). V was pared by 6 bases and J by 10 bases, with 12 bases of the junction left unmatched. There are 15 residues in the CDR3. The CDR3 bases are TGTGCCAGCAGTTTACTAGCGGGGTCTACACGGGAGCAGTTCTTC. Translated, it gives CASSLLAGSTREQFF.

This clonotype came up many times. The chain combines TRBV6-1 with TRBJ1-5; a weak D match, TRBD1 (5 bases). Germline loops: CDR1 MNHNS, CDR2 SASEGT. The CDR3 extends over 14 amino acids. V dropped 7 bases and J dropped 6 bases, with 16 bases sitting between them. The DNA of the CDR3 is TGTGCCAGCACCTTGAGGCAGGGCTTTCAGCCCCAGCATTTT. It encodes CASTLRQGFQPQHF.

This sequence joins TRBV6-1 and TRBJ1-1, with unresolved D. The V end was cut by 10 bases, the J end by 1 base, with 10 bases between. Germline values: CDR1 MNHNS, CDR2 SASEGT. CDR3 length: 12 amino acids. CDR3 bases: TGTGCCACCCGGCGGTGGAACACTGAAGCTTTCTTT. Protein sequence: CATRRWNTEAFF.

There are a few counts of this clonotype. The chain joins TRBV19 to TRBJ2-3; a possible D gene is TRBD1 (6 bases). CDR1 is LNHDA, CDR2 SQIVND, per germline (reference sequence). Trimming took 0 bases from V and 5 from J, leaving 12 bases between them. CDR3 length equals 15 residues. CDR3 bases: TGTGCCAGTAGTATAGACCTAGGGGGAGTAGATACGCAGTATTTT. Translation gives CASSIDLGGVDTQYF. Supplemented by reference TRBV19 and TRBJ2-3, the full variable domain reads DGGITQSPKYLFRKEGQNVTLSCEQNLNHDAMYWYRQDPGQGLRLIYYSQIVNDFQKGDIAEGYSVSREKKESFPLTVTSAQKNPTAFYLCASSIDLGGVDTQYFGPGTRLTVL.

This clonotype occurred many times. This chain connects TRBV7-2 to TRBJ1-4; TRBD1 aligns across 9 bases. J lost 7 bases, V lost 4 bases, and 7 bases had no gene match. The CDR3 loop spans 15 amino acids. Germline CDR1 is SGHTA and CDR2 is FQGNSA. This chain's CDR3 is CASSSTGGVGEKLFF. As DNA, the CDR3 is TGTGCCAGCAGCTCGACAGGGGGAGTGGGTGAAAAACTGTTTTTT.

Comment on this clonotype: Just one base apart from a much larger clone, this may be a read error. The chain combines TRBV2 with TRBJ1-1; the D gene is possibly TRBD1 (5 bases). This CDR3 region has 14 residues. The germline CDR1 and CDR2 sequences are SNHLY and FYNNEI. V lost 3 bases and J lost 4, with 12 bases in between. CDR3 nucleotide sequence: TGTGCCAGCAGTGAGGGACGGAAGAGCACTGAAGCTTTCTTT. Translation: CASSEGRKSTEAFF. The full variable domain, in which reference TRBV2 and TRBJ1-1 provide the parts outside the CDR3, is EPEVTQTPSHQVTQMGQEVILRCVPISNHLYFYWYRQILGQKVEFLVSFYNNEISEKSEIFDDQFSVERPDGSNFTLKIRSTKLEDSAMYFCASSEGRKSTEAFFGQGTRLTVV.

The chain uses TRBV7-9 and TRBJ2-7; 10 nucleotides line up with TRBD1. V shed 3 bases, J shed 5 bases, and the junction held 7 bases outside the gene matches. The CDR3 length is 15 residues. Germline CDR1 and CDR2: SEHNR and FQNEAQ (reference sequence). The CDR3 reads CASSFHWDRGNEQYF. The DNA of the CDR3 is TGTGCCAGCAGCTTCCATTGGGACAGGGGTAACGAGCAGTACTTC.

In nucleotides, the CDR3 is TGTGCCAGCAGCTTAGAGGGCGGGGGCCCTTACAATGAGCAGTACTTC. Protein: CASSLEGGGPYNEQYF. The gene calls are TRBV7-3 and TRBJ2-7, with D maybe TRBD2 (7 bases). Trimming removed 2 bases from V and 7 bases from J, with 21 bases in between. This CDR3 is 16 amino acids long. Germline loops: CDR1 SGHTA, CDR2 FQGTGA.

This clonotype was picked up many times. The CDR3 DNA is TGTGCCAGCAGTTTAGCGCATCCCTTCGGGGGAAACACAGATACGCAGTATTTT. Its translation: CASSLAHPFGGNTDTQYF. The chain recombines TRBV12-3 or TRBV12-4 with TRBJ2-3, with a weak D call TRBD2 (6 bases). Deletions cut 0 bases from V and 2 bases from J, with 18 bases between. CDR3 length equals 18 residues.

This clonotype was counted many times. The rearrangement uses TRBV20-1 and TRBJ1-5; 7 nucleotides line up with TRBD1. Germline V lookup: CDR1 DFQATT, CDR2 SNEGSKA (reference sequence). This CDR3 spans 15 amino acids. The V and J ends lost 6 bases and 2 bases, in that order; junction bases with no gene match: 10. Written as DNA, the CDR3 is TGCAGTGCCTACGAGACAGGGTTGGGCAATCAGCCCCAGCATTTT. This sequence encodes CSAYETGLGNQPQHF.

The sample holds a few counts of this clonotype. A much larger clone lies a single base off, so this may be a read error. The chain carries TRBV25-1 and TRBJ1-2; D gene ambiguous. Germline CDR1 MGHDK, CDR2 SYGVNS. V lost 3 bases, J lost 7 bases, and 15 bases lay in between. This CDR3 contains 14 residues. CDR3 DNA sequence: TGTGCCAGCAGTGATCGGCGTCAGTCCTGTGGCTACACCTTC. Protein product: CASSDRRQSCGYTF.

This clonotype was observed many times. This rearrangement joins TRBV14 to TRBJ1-1, with TRBD1 as a possible D gene (6 bases). V lost 4 bases to trimming and J lost 4 bases, with 13 bases between them. Germline-derived CDR1 and CDR2 are SGHDN and FVKESK. This CDR3 region has 14 residues. The CDR3 DNA is TGTGCCAGCAGCCTCCCAGGGGTGGGCACTGAAGCTTTCTTT. Translated, it gives CASSLPGVGTEAFF.

This clonotype has at least ten counts. The chain recombines TRBV27 with TRBJ2-1, with D unresolved. V lost 6 bases and J 9 bases, leaving 9 bases between the germline ends. The CDR3 length is 11 residues. Per the germline V gene, CDR1 is MNHEY and CDR2 is SMNVEV (reference sequence). Here the CDR3 reads CASSKATEQFF. The DNA of the CDR3 is TGTGCCAGCAGCAAAGCTACTGAGCAGTTCTTC.

The V call is TRBV10-3, the J call TRBJ2-1, with D tentatively TRBD1 (6 bases). Between the trimmed V and J ends, which lost 6 bases and 3 bases, there was a span of 12 bases. CDR3 size: 14 residues. In germline, CDR1 is ENHRY, CDR2 SYGVKD. The CDR3 region is CAIRGQTVYNEQFF. CDR3 sequence (DNA): TGTGCCATCAGAGGACAGACGGTCTACAATGAGCAGTTCTTC.

This clonotype was recorded at least ten times. V gene TRBV18 combines with J gene TRBJ1-5; 11 nucleotides align to TRBD1. Losses at the gene ends were 6 bases for V and 7 bases for J; bases not matched to a gene: 5. CDR3 length: 14 residues. The germline gives CDR1 KGHSH, CDR2 LQKENI. CDR3 nucleotide sequence: TGTGCCAGCTCGAGGACAGGGGGCGAACAGCCCCAGCATTTT. Protein sequence: CASSRTGGEQPQHF. The full variable domain, with the rest looked up from reference TRBV18 and TRBJ1-5, is NAGVMQNPRHLVRRRGQEARLRCSPMKGHSHVYWYRQLPEEGLKFMVYLQKENIIDESGMPKERFSAEFPKEGPSILRIQQVVRGDSAAYFCASSRTGGEQPQHFGDGTRLSIL.

This clonotype was detected many times. This sequence joins TRBV30 and TRBJ1-1; no clear D. Trimming shortened V by 0 bases and J by 4 bases, and 9 bases separated the two germline ends. Germline CDR1 and CDR2: GTSNPN and SVGIG (reference sequence). The CDR3 runs to 13 residues. The CDR3 nucleotides are TGTGCCTGGAGTGTTGGGGAGGGCACTGAAGCTTTCTTT. Translated, it gives CAWSVGEGTEAFF.